This TCR beta chain was sequenced for a study of TIL therapy for anti-PD-1-resistant metastatic lung cancer. Looking at the study overall: Tumor harvest preceded PD-1/PD-L1 blockade, followed by nivolumab treatment. Median tumor PD-L1 proportion score was 5.5% to 6.5%. Broader study findings: Treatment-naive, never-smoker and oncogene-addicted patients were overrepresented in this highly selected cohort.

The time point was: pre-treatment sample, taken before nivolumab and TIL therapy. The libraries were made with immunoSEQ v3. Libraries were sequenced to some 2 million read pairs (survey) or roughly 4.5-6 million (deep). Libraries were prepared by immunoSEQ multiplex PCR; TCRdb keeps only in-frame clonotypes and omits some of them. The sample yields about 60,000 clones, roughly 84% seen once. This CDR3 spans 15 amino acids. A word on this clone: The antigen is undetermined.

The input for sequencing was blood, taken at baseline. V gene TRBV21-1 combines with J gene TRBJ2-7. TRBV21-1 is listed as a pseudogene. This TCR derives from a person aged 25-80 years with non-small cell lung cancer. This chain's CDR3 is CASSKAGGQNYEQYF. The CDR3 DNA reads as TGTGCCAGCAGCAAAGCGGGAGGACAGAACTACGAGCAGTACTTC.